This T cell receptor beta chain was identified during a study of T cell changes during pregnancy in multiple sclerosis. Germline CDR1 and CDR2: MNHEY and SMNVEV (reference sequence). The V end lost 6 bases, the J end lost 5 bases, and 11 bases lay between the germline ends. The CDR3 is 12 amino acids. The method was immunoSEQ multiplex PCR; TCRdb's version includes in-frame clones alone and lacks a portion of them. The data show 34,000 or so clones, with roughly nine tenths seen just once and about 11% held by the top ten. Here the sequenced sample was CD8+ T cells from peripheral blood mononuclear cells, taken before pregnancy. This clonotype was obtained from a female donor with multiple sclerosis, enrolled in a pregnancy study. V is TRBV27 and J is TRBJ2-7; the D gene is possibly TRBD1 (6 bases). This CDR3 is CASSLTGNEQYF. DNA of the CDR3: TGTGCCAGCAGCCTTACAGGGAACGAGCAGTACTTC.